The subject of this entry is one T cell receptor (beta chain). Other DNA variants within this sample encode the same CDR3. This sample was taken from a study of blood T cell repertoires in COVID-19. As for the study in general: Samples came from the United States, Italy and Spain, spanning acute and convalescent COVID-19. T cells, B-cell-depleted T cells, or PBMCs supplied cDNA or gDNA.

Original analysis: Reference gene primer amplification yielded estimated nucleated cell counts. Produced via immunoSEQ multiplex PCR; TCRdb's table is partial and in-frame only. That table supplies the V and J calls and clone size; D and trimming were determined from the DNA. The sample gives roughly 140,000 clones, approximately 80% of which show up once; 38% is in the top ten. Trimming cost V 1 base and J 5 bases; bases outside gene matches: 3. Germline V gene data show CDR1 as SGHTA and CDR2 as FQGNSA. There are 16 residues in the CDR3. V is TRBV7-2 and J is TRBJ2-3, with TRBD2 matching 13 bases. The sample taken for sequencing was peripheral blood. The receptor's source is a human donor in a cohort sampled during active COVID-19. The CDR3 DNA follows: TGTGCCAGCAGCTTAGGACTAGCGGGGGGACGAGATACGCAGTATTTT. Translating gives CASSLGLAGGRDTQYF.